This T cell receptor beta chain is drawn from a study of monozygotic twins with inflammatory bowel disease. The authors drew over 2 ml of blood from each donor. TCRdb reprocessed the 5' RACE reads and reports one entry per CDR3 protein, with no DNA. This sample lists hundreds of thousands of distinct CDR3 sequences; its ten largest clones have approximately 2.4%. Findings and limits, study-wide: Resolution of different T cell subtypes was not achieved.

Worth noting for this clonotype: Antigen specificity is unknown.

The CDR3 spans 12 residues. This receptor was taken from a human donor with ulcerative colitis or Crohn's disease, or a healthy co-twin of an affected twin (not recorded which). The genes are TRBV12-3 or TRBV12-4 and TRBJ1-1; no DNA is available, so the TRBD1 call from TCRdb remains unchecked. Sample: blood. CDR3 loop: CASSSQGTEAFF.